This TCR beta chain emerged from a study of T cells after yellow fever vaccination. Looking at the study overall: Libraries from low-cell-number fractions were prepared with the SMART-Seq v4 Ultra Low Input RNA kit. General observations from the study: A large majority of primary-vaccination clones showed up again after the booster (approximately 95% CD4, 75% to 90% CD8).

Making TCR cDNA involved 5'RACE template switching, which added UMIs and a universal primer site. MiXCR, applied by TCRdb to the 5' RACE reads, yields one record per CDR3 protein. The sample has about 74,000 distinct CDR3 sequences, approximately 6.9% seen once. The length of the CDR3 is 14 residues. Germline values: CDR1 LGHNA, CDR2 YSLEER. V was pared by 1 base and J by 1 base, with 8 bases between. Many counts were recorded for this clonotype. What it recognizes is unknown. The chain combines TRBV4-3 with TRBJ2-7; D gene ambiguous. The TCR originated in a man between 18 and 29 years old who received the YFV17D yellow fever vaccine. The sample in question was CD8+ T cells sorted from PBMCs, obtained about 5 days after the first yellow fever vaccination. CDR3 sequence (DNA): TGCGCCAGCAGCCAAGCGGTACAGTCCTACGAGCAGTACTTC. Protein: CASSQAVQSYEQYF.